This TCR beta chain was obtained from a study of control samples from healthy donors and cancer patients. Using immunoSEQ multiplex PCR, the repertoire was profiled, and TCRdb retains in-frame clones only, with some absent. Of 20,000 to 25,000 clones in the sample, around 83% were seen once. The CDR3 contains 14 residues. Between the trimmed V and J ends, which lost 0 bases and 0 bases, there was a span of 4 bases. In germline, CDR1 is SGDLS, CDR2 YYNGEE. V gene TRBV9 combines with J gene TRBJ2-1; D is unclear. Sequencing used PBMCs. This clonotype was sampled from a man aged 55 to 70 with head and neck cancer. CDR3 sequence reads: CASSVVGSYNEQFF. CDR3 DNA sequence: TGTGCCAGCAGCGTAGTGGGCTCCTACAATGAGCAGTTCTTC.